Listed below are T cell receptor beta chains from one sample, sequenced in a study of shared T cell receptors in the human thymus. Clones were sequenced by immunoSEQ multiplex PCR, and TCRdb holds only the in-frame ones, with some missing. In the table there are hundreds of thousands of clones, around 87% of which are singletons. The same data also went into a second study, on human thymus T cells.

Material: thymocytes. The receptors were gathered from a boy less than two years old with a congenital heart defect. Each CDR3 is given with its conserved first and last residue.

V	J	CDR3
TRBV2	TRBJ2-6	CASRWDREKPGANVLTF
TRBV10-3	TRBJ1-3	CAISVSSGHGNTIYF
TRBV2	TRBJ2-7	CASSDWVGNRGGYEQYF
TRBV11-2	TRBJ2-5	CASSLEATEAQYF
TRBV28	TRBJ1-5	CASSLRPWTGGSQPQHF
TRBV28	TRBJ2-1	CASSRPGHRLGLAGYLTYNEQFF
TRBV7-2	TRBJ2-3	CASSLKLTDTQYF
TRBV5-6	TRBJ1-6	CASSESGTGGYNSPLHF
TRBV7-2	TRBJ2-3	CASSSTRDRGLYF
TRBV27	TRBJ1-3	CASSRQRGISGNTIYF
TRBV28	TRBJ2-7	CASSLRGPSYEQYF
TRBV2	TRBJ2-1	CASSGMGGSEQFF
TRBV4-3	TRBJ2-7	CASSQDYIARTSAYEQYF
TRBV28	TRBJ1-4	CASNIGQGTPNEKLFF
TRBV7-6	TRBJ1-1	CASSLRDRDTEAFF
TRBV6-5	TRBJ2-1	CASSYSSGKLDEQFF
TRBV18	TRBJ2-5	CASSPTQGEASGGQETQYF
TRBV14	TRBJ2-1	CASSRLAGGGSPDEQFF
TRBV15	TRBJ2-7	CATSRGGTSGRSSYEQYF
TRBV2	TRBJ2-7	CASSDGDRKRYEQYF
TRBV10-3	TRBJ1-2	CAISYTSGDYGYTF
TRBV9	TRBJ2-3	CASSARQRSDTQYF
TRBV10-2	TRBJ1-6	CASSGPRTNSYNSPLHF
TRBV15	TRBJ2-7	CATLDRDNYEQYF
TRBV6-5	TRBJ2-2	CASRDRDTGELFF
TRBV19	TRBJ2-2	CASSPRQVENTGELFF
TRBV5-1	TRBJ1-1	CASSLSGDRNTEAFF
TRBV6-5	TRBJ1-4	CASSKQGPNGEKLFF
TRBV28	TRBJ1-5	CASSPRDRSSNQPQHF
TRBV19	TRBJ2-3	CASSIRGTQYF
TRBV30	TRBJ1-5	CAYSRQGNNQPQHF
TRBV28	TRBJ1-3	CASSFLISGNTIYF
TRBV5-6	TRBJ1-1	CASSVTGGEAFF
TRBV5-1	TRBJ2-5	CASSPGQRFKETQYF
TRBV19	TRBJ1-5	CASTLGTGGNQPQHF
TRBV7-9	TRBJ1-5	CASSLGTGRGSNQPQHF
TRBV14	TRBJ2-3	CASSQDWGTGPSTDTQYF
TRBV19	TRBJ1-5	CASKPGTGNDQPQHF
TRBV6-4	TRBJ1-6	CASSDSMGFDSPLHF
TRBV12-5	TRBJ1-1	CASGSRGPVTEAFF
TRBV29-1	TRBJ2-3	CSGFRGKSTDTQYF
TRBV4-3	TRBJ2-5	CASSQGIQGLGETQYF
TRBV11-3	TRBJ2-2	CASSPTGGTGELFF
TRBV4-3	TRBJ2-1	CASSPGGGAAGGMFGYNEQFF
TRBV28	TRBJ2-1	CASTTRRLSLLNNEQFF
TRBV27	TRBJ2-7	CASSRHRGVLFPYEQYF
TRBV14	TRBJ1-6	CASSQEIRRGGAVSYNSPLHF
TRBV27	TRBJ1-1	CASSSPGDTEAFF
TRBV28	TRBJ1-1	CASSFFREGTSNTEAFF
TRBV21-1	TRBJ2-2	CASSKGAYANTGELFF
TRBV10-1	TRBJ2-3	CASSAGGLGTDTQYF